A selection of T cell receptor beta chains follows, all from one sample in a study of HIV-infected children after antiretroviral therapy interruption. TCRdb re-analysed the 3' RACE reads in MiXCR, keeping a single row per CDR3 protein. The sample lists around 50,000 distinct CDR3 sequences; around 4% were seen once. This specimen consisted of CD45RA+ CD4+ T cells from PBMCs, pooled from several time points, obtained from a donor given antiretroviral therapy, either interrupted or continuous. Receptor source: a pool of human donors with HIV. Both conserved end residues are trimmed from each CDR3. Size is omitted from some rows. Given values are once, few, many or a class for expanded clones.

v_call	j_call	clone_size	cdr3_aa
TRBV24-1	TRBJ2-7	many	ATSDAGTLTYEQY
TRBV2	TRBJ2-2	.	ARSRSGELF
TRBV12-3/TRBV12-4	TRBJ1-5	many	ASSLAGDGDQPQH
TRBV10-3	TRBJ1-1	.	ATKEGRQDTEAF
TRBV6-5	TRBJ2-2	.	ASGPRTGELF
TRBV12-3/TRBV12-4	TRBJ1-1	many	ASSPGRQTQVF
TRBV24-1	TRBJ1-4	many	ATRGQDPEKLF
TRBV2	TRBJ2-1	.	ASSKETGSEQF
TRBV29-1	TRBJ2-3	.	SVGRGQGTDTQY
TRBV7-3	TRBJ2-5	many	ASSLRVGPRETQY
TRBV10-3	TRBJ2-2	many	AISDAQGGVGTGELF
TRBV13	TRBJ2-7	.	ASSLGHVGEQY
TRBV20-1	TRBJ2-3	many	SPRVTGGTDTQY
TRBV20-1	TRBJ1-3	many	SAMEGIPGNTIY
TRBV12-3/TRBV12-4	TRBJ2-3	many	ASSPTSGVVDTQY
TRBV6-1	TRBJ2-7	many	ASAKSGTGANEQY
TRBV24-1	TRBJ2-1	many	ATSDPKYANEQF
TRBV7-7	TRBJ2-2	many	ASSSRRGANTGELF
TRBV20-1	TRBJ2-7	many	SAVNLYEQY
TRBV21-1	TRBJ2-4	many	ASSPQLAKNIQY
TRBV5-1	TRBJ1-1	many	ASSSAGQDTEAF
TRBV7-4	TRBJ2-7	few	ASSLSRTSGGFPYEQY
TRBV14	TRBJ2-4	many	ASSLGQNLAKNIQY
TRBV2	TRBJ1-5	many	ASMWDSNQPQH
TRBV6-1	TRBJ1-2	many	ASSKGGQGVPNYGYT
TRBV11-3	TRBJ2-3	.	ASSTQEADTQY
TRBV29-1	TRBJ2-6	.	SVGKRDRTSGANVLT
TRBV6-4	TRBJ1-1	.	ASSGVRGTGGMNTEAF
TRBV2	TRBJ1-2	many	ASRMVDVGYT
TRBV11-3	TRBJ1-2	few	ASSLDAGVGYT
TRBV2	TRBJ2-1	few	ASSGRGGASNEQF
TRBV6-2/TRBV6-3	TRBJ2-3	many	ASSYSTAGGRSTDTQY
TRBV28	TRBJ2-5	few	ASSLTGPTETQY
TRBV2	TRBJ1-1	.	ASSRDTSNTEAF
TRBV29-1	TRBJ1-4	many	SVKTGVAEKLF
TRBV2	TRBJ2-7	many	ASDQGLGGEQY
TRBV12-3/TRBV12-4	TRBJ2-3	many	ASSLDRVSDTQY
TRBV29-1	TRBJ1-4	many	SVFRTGSNEKLF
TRBV6-2/TRBV6-3	TRBJ2-3	many	ASSRISISSTDTQY
TRBV10-3	TRBJ2-2	many	AISEAASGGSGELF
TRBV3-1	TRBJ1-5	many	ASSQVEQHNQPQH
TRBV24-1	TRBJ2-7	many	ATSDPGTGGSEQY
TRBV5-1	TRBJ2-6	few	ASSFSPPGANVLT
TRBV6-2/TRBV6-3	TRBJ2-7	few	ASGQLVTYEQY
TRBV12-5	TRBJ1-4	many	ASGFIVGATRYRGEKLF
TRBV2	TRBJ1-4	.	AQRRGSNEKLF